This passage covers 13 T cell receptor beta chains from one sample sequenced in a study of OX40 agonist ivuxolimab in advanced cancers. Sequencing used immunoSEQ multiplex PCR; TCRdb keeps in-frame clones, though not all of them. Counted here are around 50,000 clones, 70% to 90% occurring once; the ten biggest clones make up 9% to 15%. This specimen was CD4+ or CD8+ T cells sorted from blood, taken in a trial of the OX40 agonist ivuxolimab. These receptors all stem from an adult with an advanced solid tumor such as melanoma, head and neck, liver or kidney cancer.

This chain uses TRBV4-2 with TRBJ1-1; D is ambiguous. The germline V gene encodes CDR1 LGHNA and CDR2 YNFKEQ. Trimming took off 6 bases at V and 0 bases at J, with 8 bases between the two ends. There are 13 residues in the CDR3. CDR3 DNA sequence: TGTGCCAGCAGTGACATTTTGAACACTGAAGCTTTCTTT. It codes for CASSDILNTEAFF.

V usage is TRBV28 and J usage is TRBJ1-1, with 7 bases aligning to TRBD1. Unmatched junction bases numbered 10, after V lost 1 base and J lost 5 bases. The CDR3 runs to 16 residues. Germline assignment: CDR1 MDHEN and CDR2 SYDVKM. As DNA, the CDR3 is TGTGCCAGCAGTTTATACCTCGACAGGGTGGGTACTGAAGCTTTCTTT. Translation gives CASSLYLDRVGTEAFF.

This sequence joins TRBV21-1 and TRBJ2-4; no check of the table's D call, TRBD1, against the DNA was made. TRBV21-1 is a pseudogene locus. The CDR3 is 13 residues long. CDR3 region: CASCSGVLDIQYF. The CDR3 coding sequence is TGTGCCAGCTGCTCAGGGGTTTTGGACATTCAGTACTTC.

V is TRBV4-3 and J is TRBJ1-2, with D maybe TRBD1 (6 bases). V was shortened by 1 base and J by 6 bases, with 12 bases between the two germline ends. The CDR3 covers 14 residues. Germline V lookup: CDR1 LGHNA, CDR2 YSLEER. In nucleotides, the CDR3 is TGCGCCAGCAGCCAAGCGGGGGGGCGCGATGGCTACACCTTC. Its translation is CASSQAGGRDGYTF.

The chain carries TRBV10-2 and TRBJ2-7; D is ambiguous. Trimming left V 7 bases short and J 4 bases short, with 14 bases between. This CDR3 is built from 13 residues. Per the germline V gene, CDR1 is WSHSY and CDR2 is SAAADI. In DNA, the CDR3 is TGCGCCAGCACGTTGTCAAATGGGTACGAGCAGTACTTC. Translated: CASTLSNGYEQYF.

This sequence joins TRBV6-6 and TRBJ1-1; TRBD1 aligns across 12 bases. With 2 bases clipped from V and 7 bases from J, the junction kept 5 bases outside the gene matches. This CDR3 contains 15 residues. Germline V gives CDR1 MNHNY, CDR2 SVGAGI (reference sequence). CDR3 region: CASSYLGQGANEAFF. CDR3 nucleotide sequence: TGTGCCAGCAGTTACCTGGGACAGGGGGCAAATGAAGCTTTCTTT.

The J gene is TRBJ2-1, the V gene TRBV5-4; 9 bases agree with TRBD1. V gave up 2 bases and J gave up 6 bases; unmatched junction bases: 12. The CDR3 contains 17 residues. Germline lookup yields CDR1 SGHNT and CDR2 YYREEE (reference sequence). The CDR3 loop reads CASSLAPTGGLGNEQFF. The CDR3 nucleotides are TGTGCCAGCAGCTTAGCGCCGACAGGGGGTTTAGGCAATGAGCAGTTCTTC.

This chain links TRBV4-2 with TRBJ1-2; 7 bases map to TRBD1. Trimming removed 0 bases from V and 1 base from J; junction bases left unmatched: 8. CDR3 length: 17 amino acids. The germline V gene encodes CDR1 LGHNA and CDR2 YNFKEQ. CDR3 residues: CASSQEVRDSDNYGYTF. The CDR3 DNA reads TGTGCCAGCAGCCAAGAGGTACGGGACAGCGATAACTATGGCTACACCTTC.

The V gene is TRBV5-6, the J gene TRBJ2-1; TRBD1 is a possible D gene (6 bases). The ends were cut back, 0 bases at V and 7 bases at J, with 14 bases in the middle. This CDR3 is built from 15 residues. In germline, CDR1 is SGHDT, CDR2 YYEEEE. The CDR3: CASSLAGQGWNEQFF. The CDR3 nucleotides are TGTGCCAGCAGCTTGGCGGGCCAGGGGTGGAATGAGCAGTTCTTC.

This rearrangement joins TRBV9 to TRBJ2-1; the D gene is possibly TRBD2 (6 bases). CDR1 SGDLS and CDR2 YYNGEE come from the germline V gene. V shed 4 bases and J shed 1 base, with 15 bases lying between them. This CDR3 is built from 16 residues. CDR3 residues: CASSPYGSTSYNEQFF. Written as DNA, the CDR3 is TGTGCCAGCAGCCCTTACGGGAGTACTTCCTACAATGAGCAGTTCTTC.

In the case of this clone: A read error may produce the germline difference seen at one junction end. The V gene is TRBV2, the J gene TRBJ2-1, with 8 bases that match TRBD1. Germline V gives CDR1 SNHLY, CDR2 FYNNEI. The CDR3 totals 17 residues. DNA for the CDR3: TGTGCCAGCAGCGAAGGAGCAGGGGGCCGATCCTACAATGAGCAGTTCTTC. Its protein is CASSEGAGGRSYNEQFF.

The chain joins TRBV10-3 to TRBJ2-7; 7 bases are a match to TRBD2. This CDR3 spans 18 amino acids. J was trimmed by 6 bases and V by 2 bases; bases with no gene match: 19. The germline gives CDR1 ENHRY, CDR2 SYGVKD. CDR3: CAISEKEPGRGFLCEQYF. The DNA of the CDR3 is TGTGCCATCAGTGAGAAGGAGCCGGGGCGGGGGTTCTTATGCGAGCAGTACTTC.

V is TRBV11-2 and J is TRBJ2-5; 11 bases line up with TRBD1. Germline V gives CDR1 SGHAT, CDR2 FQNNGV. The CDR3 sequence is 17 residues long. V lost 5 bases to trimming and J lost 0 bases; unmatched junction nucleotides: 8. The chain's CDR3 is CASSPGQGARYQETQYF. CDR3 nucleotide sequence: TGTGCCAGCAGCCCCGGACAGGGGGCCCGGTACCAAGAGACCCAGTACTTC.